These 10 T cell receptor beta chains originate from one sample sequenced in a study of chemoradiotherapy in HPV16-positive cancers. Only in-frame clones appear in the TCRdb table, and some are missing; sequencing was by immunoSEQ multiplex PCR. The sample lists approximately 7,000 clones, 81% occurring once. The sequencing used tumor tissue, collected from a patient who underwent chemoradiotherapy. The receptors derive from a human donor with HPV-associated anogenital cancer.

This rearrangement joins TRBV18 to TRBJ1-4; tentative D call: TRBD1 (5 bases). CDR3 size: 15 residues. V was pared by 5 bases and J by 5 bases, with 15 bases between. Germline CDR1 is KGHSH and CDR2 is LQKENI. The CDR3 nucleotides are TGTGCCAGCTCAAGACGACAGAAGGAAAATGAAAAACTGTTTTTT. This translates into CASSRRQKENEKLFF.

The chain combines TRBV30 with TRBJ2-6; TRBD2 might be the D (6 bases). Germline lookup yields CDR1 GTSNPN and CDR2 SVGIG (reference sequence). V was cut by 7 bases and J by 0 bases, with 13 bases left in between. This CDR3 has 15 residues. For the CDR3, the DNA is TGTGCCTTGAAACGGGGGAGCTCTGGGGCCAACGTCCTGACTTTC. Translated: CALKRGSSGANVLTF.

The V and J genes are TRBV7-9 and TRBJ1-5; no clear D gene. The CDR3 covers 13 residues. V was shortened by 2 bases and J by 5 bases, with 7 bases between the two germline ends. CDR1 SEHNR and CDR2 FQNEAQ come from the germline V gene (reference sequence). CDR3 DNA sequence: TGTGCCAGCAGCTTACGCAGAGATCAGCCCCAGCATTTT. Translation: CASSLRRDQPQHF.

The J gene is TRBJ1-1, the V gene TRBV6-6, with a weak D call TRBD1 (5 bases). CDR3 length equals 15 residues. The V end lost 7 bases, the J end lost 3 bases, and 18 bases lay between the germline ends. Germline V gene lookup returns CDR1 MNHNY and CDR2 SVGAGI (reference sequence). CDR3 DNA sequence: TGTGCCAGCATCGGAGGGGCCGGATTTTACACTGAAGCTTTCTTT. Its protein product is CASIGGAGFYTEAFF.

This clone was recorded a few times. The chain joins TRBV10-2 to TRBJ2-1, with 7 positions matching TRBD2. This CDR3 is built from 14 residues. The V gene's germline CDR1 is WSHSY and CDR2 SAAADI. The V and J ends lost 7 bases and 10 bases, in that order; junction bases with no gene match: 13. The CDR3: CASIGREPPQEQFF. The CDR3 DNA is TGCGCCAGCATCGGGCGGGAGCCCCCCCAGGAGCAGTTCTTC.

V is TRBV10-2 and J is TRBJ2-3; 9 nucleotides align to TRBD1. Germline V lookup: CDR1 WSHSY, CDR2 SAAADI. V dropped 6 bases and J dropped 4; count of bases not matched to a gene: 5. This CDR3 has 14 residues. The CDR3 DNA sequence: TGCGCCAGCAGACAGGGGGCGCGGGCAGATACGCAGTATTTT. It is translated as CASRQGARADTQYF.

The DNA for the CDR3 is TGTGCCAGCTCACCAATACAGGGAGCATACACCTTC. It is translated as CASSPIQGAYTF. The rearrangement uses TRBV18 and TRBJ1-2, with D tentatively TRBD1 (6 bases). Trimming removed 2 bases at V and 11 bases at J, with 12 bases between. The CDR3 contains 12 residues. Germline loops: CDR1 KGHSH, CDR2 LQKENI.

The chain uses TRBV5-1 and TRBJ2-3; TRBD1 is a possible D gene (6 bases). The germline V gene encodes CDR1 SGHRS and CDR2 YFSETQ. This CDR3 spans 13 amino acids. The CDR3 sequence is CAGAQGSTDTQYF. Here the CDR3 DNA reads TGCGCAGGGGCCCAGGGGAGCACAGATACGCAGTATTTT.

The chain links TRBV29-1 to TRBJ2-5, with 9 bases that match TRBD2. J gave up 5 bases and V 4 bases, and 8 bases lay outside the gene matches. The CDR3 covers 14 residues. In germline, CDR1 is SQVTM, CDR2 ANQGSEA. Written as DNA, the CDR3 is TGCAGCGTTGGTATTAGCGGGAGTTATGAGACCCAGTACTTC. Protein product: CSVGISGSYETQYF. The entire variable domain, with the rest obtained from reference TRBV29-1 and TRBJ2-5, is as follows: SAVISQKPSRDICQRGTSLTIQCQVDSQVTMMFWYRQQPGQSLTLIATANQGSEATYESGFVIDKFPISRPNLTFSTLTVSNMSPEDSSIYLCSVGISGSYETQYFGPGTRLLVL.

The J gene is TRBJ2-5, the V gene TRBV5-4, with TRBD2 matching 7 bases. This CDR3 comprises 14 residues. Germline V lookup: CDR1 SGHNT, CDR2 YYREEE (reference sequence). J was trimmed by 2 bases and V by 4 bases; bases with no gene match: 5. CDR3 coding DNA: TGTGCCAGCAGCGTAAGCGGGACTCAAGAGACCCAGTACTTC. Its protein is CASSVSGTQETQYF.